Below, 32 T cell receptor beta chains from the same sample are listed, as sequenced in a study of a mutant IDH1 vaccine in newly diagnosed glioma. Their antigen targets remain unknown. Assay used: immunoSEQ multiplex PCR; TCRdb lists only in-frame clones, some missing. The data contain tens of thousands of clones, over 70% of them singletons. As to time point: week 47, end of study. Vaccination comprised doses that each held 300 ug of mutant IDH1 20-mer peptide, plus topical imiquimod. The source material was PBMCs, sampled from a glioma patient whose treatment included an IDH1 peptide vaccine. These receptors were obtained from a man between 35 and 55 years old with glioma.

This chain links TRBV5-5 with TRBJ1-2, with D uncertain. V was cut by 4 bases and J by 0 bases, with 7 bases left in between. CDR1 is SGHKS and CDR2 is YYEKEE in the germline V gene (reference sequence). The CDR3 extends over 13 amino acids. CDR3: CASSVGTNYGYTF. The CDR3 nucleotides read TGTGCCAGCAGCGTCGGGACTAACTATGGCTACACCTTC.

This chain joins TRBV6-6 and TRBJ2-3; 7 nucleotides align to TRBD1. J gave up 7 bases and V 6 bases, and 13 bases lay outside the gene matches. This CDR3 spans 15 amino acids. CDR1 MNHNY and CDR2 SVGAGI come from the germline V gene (reference sequence). The DNA of the CDR3 is TGTGCCAGCAGGGGACAGAGAAGGTCTCTCAATACGCAGTATTTT. Protein product: CASRGQRRSLNTQYF.

This clone is labeled large. This rearrangement joins TRBV15 to TRBJ2-1, with 9 nucleotides matching TRBD2. CDR1 is LNHNV, CDR2 YYDKDF, per germline (reference sequence). V was clipped by 5 bases and J by 2 bases; unmatched bases: 4. The CDR3 contains 15 residues. The CDR3, as DNA: TGTGCCACCAGCCGGGGACTAGCAGCCTACAATGAGCAGTTCTTC. Translated, it gives CATSRGLAAYNEQFF.

This rearrangement joins TRBV5-6 to TRBJ1-2; 10 positions match TRBD1. The germline V gene encodes CDR1 SGHDT and CDR2 YYEEEE. V lost 4 bases to trimming and J lost 8 bases; unmatched junction nucleotides: 5. The CDR3 has 13 amino acids. The CDR3 bases are TGTGCCAGCAGCCGGGGGACAGGGGTCGGCTACACCTTC. The encoded protein is CASSRGTGVGYTF.

The chain is built from TRBV10-2 and TRBJ1-2, with D perhaps TRBD1 (5 bases). CDR3 length: 16 residues. CDR1 WSHSY and CDR2 SAAADI come from the germline V gene. The ends were cut back, 2 bases at V and 4 bases at J, with 17 bases in the middle. As DNA, the CDR3 is TGCGCCAGCAGTGAGGACCACTTGACAGAGACCTATGGCTACACCTTC. It specifies CASSEDHLTETYGYTF.

The chain links TRBV15 to TRBJ2-3, with a possible D match to TRBD2 (6 bases). The length of the CDR3 is 15 residues. Per germline, CDR1 LNHNV and CDR2 YYDKDF (reference sequence). The V gene lost 8 bases and the J gene lost 0 bases, with 15 bases spanning the gap. The CDR3 loop reads CATFPGTSSTDTQYF. The DNA of the CDR3 is TGTGCCACCTTCCCCGGGACTTCTAGCACAGATACGCAGTATTTT. The whole variable domain, filled in from reference TRBV15 and TRBJ2-3, reads DAMVIQNPRYQVTQFGKPVTLSCSQTLNHNVMYWYQQKSSQAPKLLFHYYDKDFNNEADTPDNFQSRRPNTSFCFLDIRSPGLGDTAMYLCATFPGTSSTDTQYFGPGTRLTVL.

The CDR3 DNA reads TGCAGCGTTCCCGACAGGGGCAGCTATAATGAGCAGTTCTTC. This encodes CSVPDRGSYNEQFF. The rearrangement uses TRBV29-1 and TRBJ2-1, with 8 bases identical to TRBD1. V lost 5 bases, J lost 7 bases, and 10 bases stayed unmatched. CDR3 length: 14 residues. Germline assignment: CDR1 SQVTM and CDR2 ANQGSEA.

This clone was counted once. CDR3 DNA sequence: TGTGCCAGCAGCTTAGATGCCAGCTCTGGAAACACCATATATTTT. It is translated as CASSLDASSGNTIYF. The genes are TRBV11-3 and TRBJ1-3; D unclear. Germline V gives CDR1 SGHNT, CDR2 YENEEA. Trimming cost V 0 bases and J 0 bases, with 6 bases left between them. The CDR3 has 15 amino acids.

The chain joins TRBV5-1 to TRBJ2-3; 7 bases match TRBD2. The CDR3 extends over 16 amino acids. V was pared by 0 bases and J by 1 base, with 5 bases of the junction left unmatched. CDR1 SGHRS and CDR2 YFSETQ come from the germline V gene. The CDR3 DNA reads TGCGCCAGCAGCTTGGGAGCAGGGAGGGGCACAGATACGCAGTATTTT. Translated, it gives CASSLGAGRGTDTQYF.

This rearrangement joins TRBV19 to TRBJ2-2, with 7 bases matching TRBD1. Germline trimming cut 5 bases from V and 3 bases from J; bases unmatched to any gene: 6. This CDR3 spans 15 amino acids. Germline lookup yields CDR1 LNHDA and CDR2 SQIVND (reference sequence). For the CDR3, the DNA is TGTGCCAGTAGTCCTCGAACAGGGGACACCGGGGAGCTGTTTTTT. It is translated as CASSPRTGDTGELFF. Full variable domain (outside the CDR3, taken from reference TRBV19 and TRBJ2-2): DGGITQSPKYLFRKEGQNVTLSCEQNLNHDAMYWYRQDPGQGLRLIYYSQIVNDFQKGDIAEGYSVSREKKESFPLTVTSAQKNPTAFYLCASSPRTGDTGELFFGEGSRLTVL.

The chain links TRBV5-6 to TRBJ1-3; no firm D call. CDR3 length equals 12 residues. Germline CDR1 is SGHDT and CDR2 is YYEEEE. V was shortened by 5 bases and J by 5 bases, with 8 bases between the two germline ends. The CDR3 DNA sequence: TGTGCCAGCAGTTCCACTAGAAACACCATATATTTT. As protein: CASSSTRNTIYF.

The V and J genes are TRBV10-3 and TRBJ1-1, with TRBD1 identical over 9 bases. The V gene's germline CDR1 is ENHRY and CDR2 SYGVKD. After removal of 8 bases from V and 3 bases from J, the junction contained 7 bases not matched to a gene. This CDR3 contains 14 residues. CDR3 in amino acids: CAIAQGAGDTEAFF. The CDR3 DNA reads TGTGCCATCGCACAGGGGGCGGGGGACACTGAAGCTTTCTTT.

The rearrangement uses TRBV19 and TRBJ2-7; D assignment may be TRBD1 or TRBD2 (6 bases each). Trimming pared 5 bases from V and 9 bases from J, leaving 23 bases between. Looked up from germline, CDR1 is LNHDA and CDR2 is SQIVND (reference sequence). There are 15 residues in the CDR3. CDR3 sequence (DNA): TGTGCCAGTAGTTCATCGGCGGGACACGGGGTAGCGCAGTACGTC. It specifies CASSSSAGHGVAQYV.

The chain combines TRBV7-2 with TRBJ1-2, with D possibly TRBD1 on 6 matching bases. Deletions cut 2 bases from V and 6 bases from J, with 10 bases between. The CDR3 is 13 amino acids. Germline CDR1 reads SGHTA; CDR2 reads FQGNSA. CDR3: CASSLREGDGYTF. CDR3 DNA sequence: TGTGCCAGCAGCTTAAGGGAGGGGGATGGCTACACCTTC.

V usage is TRBV27 and J usage is TRBJ2-1, with D tentatively TRBD2 (6 bases). Germline V CDR1 and CDR2: MNHEY, SMNVEV (reference sequence). Trimming left V 4 bases short and J 5 bases short, with 21 bases between. The CDR3 is 17 residues long. The CDR3 loop is CASSSYGGGAKDNEQFF. The CDR3 coding sequence is TGTGCCAGCAGTTCGTACGGAGGCGGGGCGAAAGACAATGAGCAGTTCTTC.

The chain recombines TRBV10-1 with TRBJ2-1; D call uncertain. V was cut by 3 bases and J by 7 bases, with 10 bases left in between. Germline CDR1 WNHNN, CDR2 SYGVQD (reference sequence). The CDR3 covers 13 residues. The DNA for the CDR3 is TGCGCCAGCAGTGAAGCCGGCCGTAATGAGCAGTTCTTC. Translation: CASSEAGRNEQFF.

V is TRBV27 and J is TRBJ1-2, with unresolved D. The V and J ends lost 5 bases and 6 bases respectively, with 13 bases between them. CDR1 is MNHEY and CDR2 is SMNVEV in the germline V gene (reference sequence). The CDR3 spans 13 residues. In DNA form, the CDR3 reads TGTGCCAGCAGTCTGGCGGGAAGGGATGGCTACACCTTC. The encoded protein is CASSLAGRDGYTF.

The table lists this clone with a count of one. The chain uses TRBV5-6 and TRBJ2-7; TRBD2 matches 8 bases. This CDR3 has 18 amino acids. CDR1 and CDR2 from the germline V gene are SGHDT and YYEEEE. With V trimmed by 4 bases and J by 4 bases, 19 bases remained unmatched. CDR3 residues: CASSGGFSGVAGRYEQYV. DNA for the CDR3: TGTGCCAGCAGCGGCGGATTCTCCGGGGTAGCGGGACGGTACGAGCAGTACGTC.

This clone has just one count. The V call is TRBV5-4, the J call TRBJ2-2; D possibly corresponds to TRBD1 (6 bases). Germline V gene lookup returns CDR1 SGHNT and CDR2 YYREEE (reference sequence). The CDR3 spans 12 residues. Trimming shortened V by 2 bases and J by 15 bases, and 14 bases separated the two germline ends. CDR3 DNA: TGTGCCAGCAGCTTCGAGACAGGAGAATTGTTTTTT. Encoded protein: CASSFETGELFF.

This clone was seen just once. The chain has TRBV14 and TRBJ2-7; possibly TRBD1 for D (5 bases). The germline V and J ends were trimmed by 3 bases and 0 bases, with 15 bases remaining between them. Germline V gene sequence: CDR1 SGHDN, CDR2 FVKESK. CDR3 length: 16 amino acids. This CDR3 is CASSHLGALSSYEQYV. Written as DNA, the CDR3 is TGTGCCAGCAGCCACCTTGGGGCCCTAAGCTCCTACGAGCAGTACGTC.

This clone has just a few counts. V is TRBV4-2 and J is TRBJ1-5; possibly TRBD1 for D (5 bases). CDR1 is LGHNA and CDR2 is YNFKEQ in the germline V gene. The CDR3 consists of 15 residues. The germline V and J ends were trimmed by 1 base and 3 bases, with 10 bases remaining between them. In nucleotides, the CDR3 is TGTGCCAGCAGCCAAGTCTCGGGGCACAATCAGCCCCAGCATTTT. Protein product: CASSQVSGHNQPQHF.

The V gene is TRBV6-1, the J gene TRBJ2-1, with D perhaps TRBD2 (6 bases). V was shortened by 8 bases and J by 4 bases, with 15 bases between the two germline ends. In germline, CDR1 is MNHNS, CDR2 SASEGT. The CDR3 covers 14 residues. The CDR3 DNA reads as TGTGCCAGCGGAGGATTAGCGGCGTACAATGAGCAGTTCTTC. Amino acid sequence: CASGGLAAYNEQFF.

The chain employs TRBV5-1 and TRBJ2-5; D remains unclear. Germline V CDR1 and CDR2: SGHRS, YFSETQ. Trimming took off 0 bases at V and 3 bases at J, with 21 bases between the two ends. The CDR3 length is 18 residues. This chain's CDR3 is CASSLGIGFGPTKETQYF. The CDR3 DNA reads as TGCGCCAGCAGCTTGGGCATAGGGTTCGGCCCAACCAAAGAGACCCAGTACTTC.

The chain employs TRBV5-1 and TRBJ2-3; D possibly corresponds to TRBD1 (6 bases). V lost 1 base, J lost 1 base, and 7 bases lay in between. The germline V gene has CDR1 SGHRS and CDR2 YFSETQ. CDR3 length: 14 amino acids. The CDR3 spells CASSLRQGTDTQYF. Here the CDR3 DNA reads TGCGCCAGCAGCTTGAGACAGGGCACAGATACGCAGTATTTT. Supplemented by reference TRBV5-1 and TRBJ2-3, the full variable domain reads KAGVTQTPRYLIKTRGQQVTLSCSPISGHRSVSWYQQTPGQGLQFLFEYFSETQRNKGNFPGRFSGRQFSNSRSEMNVSTLELGDSALYLCASSLRQGTDTQYFGPGTRLTVL.

The rearrangement joins TRBV7-8 to TRBJ2-1; the match to TRBD2 covers 11 bases. Losses at the gene ends were 8 bases for V and 6 bases for J; bases not matched to a gene: 15. CDR1 is SGHVS, CDR2 FQNEAQ, per germline. The CDR3 has 17 residues. CDR3: CASWPPLLAGAANEQFF. For the CDR3, the DNA is TGTGCCAGCTGGCCCCCCCTACTAGCGGGAGCCGCCAATGAGCAGTTCTTC.

The CDR3 nucleotides read TGTGCCAGCAGACTGGGACAGGGACAAGAGACCCAGTACTTC. As protein: CASRLGQGQETQYF. This sequence joins TRBV2 and TRBJ2-5; 9 bases match TRBD1. Germline CDR1 is SNHLY and CDR2 is FYNNEI. Trimming removed 6 bases from V and 2 bases from J; junction bases left unmatched: 4. The CDR3 extends over 14 amino acids.

The chain couples TRBV21-1 to TRBJ2-1; the D call in the table, TRBD1, was not verified against the DNA. TRBV21-1 is a pseudogene segment. The CDR3 consists of 16 residues. The CDR3 DNA follows: TGTGCCAGCACCAGGGGGGACAGGGTAAACTACAATGAGCAGTTCTTC. It encodes CASTRGDRVNYNEQFF.

DNA for the CDR3: TGTGCCAGCAGCGTAGACGTGAACACTGAAGCTTTCTTT. Encoded protein: CASSVDVNTEAFF. The rearrangement uses TRBV9 and TRBJ1-1; no reliable D call. From germline, CDR1 is SGDLS and CDR2 YYNGEE. V lost 0 bases and J 0 bases, leaving 3 bases between the germline ends. The CDR3 consists of 13 residues.

V and J are TRBV11-2 and TRBJ1-4; D unresolved. The CDR3 is made up of 15 amino acids. Trimming took 5 bases from V and 7 from J, leaving 17 bases between them. Germline V gene lookup returns CDR1 SGHAT and CDR2 FQNNGV. The CDR3 region has the DNA TGTGCCAGCAGCCCCGCCGGGAGGGTTCGTGAAAAACTGTTTTTT. Amino acids: CASSPAGRVREKLFF. The variable domain in full, with the rest retrieved from reference TRBV11-2 and TRBJ1-4, is EAGVAQSPRYKIIEKRQSVAFWCNPISGHATLYWYQQILGQGPKLLIQFQNNGVVDDSQLPKDRFSAERLKGVDSTLKIQPAKLEDSAVYLCASSPAGRVREKLFFGSGTQLSVL.

This clone is medium-sized (0.01 to 0.1%) by share. The genes are TRBV30 and TRBJ1-1; 10 bases align to TRBD1. The V and J ends lost 3 bases and 4 bases, in that order; junction bases with no gene match: 2. The CDR3 is made up of 13 amino acids. Germline loops: CDR1 GTSNPN, CDR2 SVGIG (reference sequence). As DNA, the CDR3 is TGTGCCTGGAGAAGGGACAGGGGCACTGAAGCTTTCTTT. It yields the protein CAWRRDRGTEAFF.

This clone was counted between two and nine times. The chain couples TRBV29-1 to TRBJ1-2, with 7 bases matching TRBD1. This CDR3 spans 14 amino acids. J gave up 2 bases and V 1 base, and 4 bases lay outside the gene matches. CDR1 SQVTM and CDR2 ANQGSEA come from the germline V gene. The CDR3 here is CSVEGQGENYGYTF. Written as DNA, the CDR3 is TGCAGCGTTGAAGGGCAGGGGGAGAACTATGGCTACACCTTC. Drawing the rest from reference TRBV29-1 and TRBJ1-2, the complete variable domain is SAVISQKPSRDICQRGTSLTIQCQVDSQVTMMFWYRQQPGQSLTLIATANQGSEATYESGFVIDKFPISRPNLTFSTLTVSNMSPEDSSIYLCSVEGQGENYGYTFGSGTRLTVV.

This clone was detected only a few times. This sequence joins TRBV11-1 and TRBJ1-1; TRBD1 matches at 8 bases. CDR1 and CDR2 (germline): SGHAT, FQDESV (reference sequence). With V trimmed by 5 bases and J by 8 bases, 7 bases remained unmatched. The CDR3 is made up of 13 amino acids. CDR3 bases: TGTGCCAGCAGCAACCGCCGGGACAGGGAAGCTTTCTTT. The encoded protein is CASSNRRDREAFF.